This T cell receptor (beta chain) comes out of a study of blood T cell repertoires in COVID-19. Background on the study: From the United States, Italy and Spain came samples of acute and convalescent COVID-19. Sample material is recorded as cDNA or gDNA derived from T cells, B-cell-depleted T cells, or PBMCs.

The CDR3 is made up of 15 amino acids. The ends lost 2 bases at V and 2 bases at J; junction bases unmatched: 4. Germline V gene sequence: CDR1 SGHTA, CDR2 FQGNSA. In the authors' workflow: Reference gene primer amplification gave estimated nucleated cell counts. Profiled with immunoSEQ multiplex PCR; TCRdb holds only in-frame clones, not every one. That table gives V, J and clone size, and the DNA gave D and trimming. The sample has under 45,000 clones; 86% are singletons. This receptor was taken from a man aged 60 to 69 with active COVID-19. The chain employs TRBV7-2 and TRBJ2-7; TRBD2 agrees at 9 bases. The sequencing sample was made of peripheral blood. The DNA of the CDR3 is TGTGCCAGCAGCTTATCCGGGACTAGCCCCTACGAGCAGTACTTC. Translating it yields CASSLSGTSPYEQYF. The full variable domain, completed using reference TRBV7-2 and TRBJ2-7, is GAGVSQSPSNKVTEKGKDVELRCDPISGHTALYWYRQSLGQGLEFLIYFQGNSAPDKSGLPSDRFSAERTGGSVSTLTIQRTQQEDSAVYLCASSLSGTSPYEQYFGPGTRLTVT.